The 30 T cell receptor beta chains in this list originate from one sample, sequenced in a study of tumor and adjacent non-tumor tissue in lung cancer. The library came from three nested PCR rounds adapted from ARM-PCR protocols. From the multiplex PCR reads, TCRdb called clonotypes with MiXCR, one entry per CDR3 protein. In the table there are 75,000 to 95,000 distinct CDR3 sequences, roughly two thirds of which are singletons. RNA was extracted from bulk tissue without any cell sorting. The sample taken for sequencing was lung tumor tissue. The receptors derive from a woman aged 40 to 55 with non-small cell lung cancer.

On this clonotype: This may come from a read error, since a much larger clone is one base off. The V call is TRBV28, the J call TRBJ2-1; D possibly corresponds to TRBD1 (6 bases). CDR1 and CDR2 from the germline V gene are MDHEN and SYDVKM. The CDR3 runs to 16 residues. CDR3 sequence (DNA): TGTACCAGCAGTCCAGGGGACACTTCCAGGGGATATGAGCAGTTCTTC. The encoded protein is CTSSPGDTSRGYEQFF.

In regard to this clonotype: One end of the junction varies from germline; a read error may be responsible. This sequence joins TRBV5-4 and TRBJ2-2; 8 bases line up with TRBD1. The CDR3 runs 14 residues. Germline CDR1 reads SGHNT; CDR2 reads YYREEE (reference sequence). The chain's CDR3 is CTSSRGLNTGELFF. The CDR3 nucleotides read TGTACCAGCAGCAGGGGGCTTAACACAGGGGAGCTGTTTTTT.

As concerns this clonotype: Its ends do not fully match the called genes, so a read error is possible. This chain joins TRBV6-6 and TRBJ2-7, with TRBD1 as a possible D gene (5 bases). This CDR3 is 13 amino acids long. The germline CDR1 and CDR2 sequences are MNHNY and SVGAGI (reference sequence). The CDR3 reads CASSQGTGFERYF. The CDR3, as DNA: TGTGCCAGCAGCCAGGGAACGGGTTTCGAGCGGTACTTC.

This clonotype showed up many times. The chain couples TRBV19 to TRBJ2-4; D gene unclear. This CDR3 region has 12 residues. Germline lookup yields CDR1 LNHDA and CDR2 SQIVND (reference sequence). V was cut by 9 bases and J by 0 bases, with 6 bases left in between. The CDR3 loop reads CASGQAKNIQYF. The CDR3 region has the DNA TGTGCCAGCGGTCAAGCCAAAAACATTCAGTACTTC.

The J gene is TRBJ1-2, the V gene TRBV6-1; D possibly corresponds to TRBD1 (5 bases). Trimming stripped 11 bases from V and 9 bases from J, with 16 bases between. CDR3 length: 11 residues. Germline values: CDR1 MNHNS, CDR2 SASEGT. CDR3 region: CAGMGERRYTF. The CDR3 nucleotides are TGTGCCGGTATGGGGGAGAGGCGCTACACCTTC.

For this clonotype: This could be a read error, since a much larger clone is one nucleotide away. The V call is TRBV30, the J call TRBJ1-1; a possible D gene is TRBD1 (5 bases). Germline V gene lookup returns CDR1 GTSNPN and CDR2 SVGIG (reference sequence). This CDR3 contains 13 residues. Written as DNA, the CDR3 is TGTGTCTGGAGTTTTGGGGGGGACACTGAAGCTTTCTTT. This codes for CVWSFGGDTEAFF.

A remark on this clonotype: Sequence at one end of the junction differs from germline and may be a read error. The rearrangement links TRBV11-1 to TRBJ2-1, with 7 bases identical to TRBD1. The germline V gene has CDR1 SGHAT and CDR2 FQDESV (reference sequence). The CDR3 is 13 residues long. The CDR3 DNA reads TGTTCCAGCAGCTTATACAGGGGACGGGATCAGTTCTTC. Encoded protein: CSSSLYRGRDQFF.

This clonotype was seen a single time. Germline and junction disagree at one end, which may indicate a read error. The chain employs TRBV6-1 and TRBJ2-3; D possibly corresponds to TRBD2 (5 bases). Per the germline V gene, CDR1 is MNHNS and CDR2 is SASEGT. The CDR3 sequence is 12 residues long. CDR3 in DNA: TGTACCAGCCGGGATGTAGGAGATACGCAGTATTTT. Its translation is CTSRDVGDTQYF.

Concerning this clonotype: An end of the junction differs from the germline gene, which may be a read error. The chain couples TRBV5-4 to TRBJ2-1; the D gene could be TRBD1 or TRBD2 (6 bases each). CDR1 is SGHNT, CDR2 YYREEE, per germline (reference sequence). The CDR3 is made up of 15 amino acids. DNA of the CDR3: TGTACCAGCAGCTCGGGCCGGACTACCGAGGGGGAGCAGCTCTTC. Protein product: CTSSSGRTTEGEQLF.

Remarks on this clonotype: A much more abundant neighbour one base away suggests this may be a read error. J is TRBJ1-2 and V is TRBV5-1; D unresolved. Between the trimmed V and J ends, which lost 1 base and 5 bases, there was a span of 12 bases. Germline V gives CDR1 SGHRS, CDR2 YFSETQ. The CDR3 runs to 14 residues. Here the CDR3 DNA reads TGCGCCAGCAGCTTGCGGCATGGACTATATGGCTACACCTTC. Translation: CASSLRHGLYGYTF. The whole variable domain, remainder taken from reference TRBV5-1 and TRBJ1-2, is KAGVTQTPRYLIKTRGQQVTLSCSPISGHRSVSWYQQTPGQGLQFLFEYFSETQRNKGNFPGRFSGRQFSNSRSEMNVSTLELGDSALYLCASSLRHGLYGYTFGSGTRLTVV.

Notes on this clonotype: One end of the junction is discordant with germline, which a read error may explain. The rearrangement links TRBV4-1 to TRBJ1-1; possible D gene TRBD1, 5 bases. Germline V gives CDR1 MGHRA, CDR2 YSYEKL. This CDR3 has 14 amino acids. CDR3 in amino acids: CASSQEPGTVEVFF. The CDR3 nucleotides are TGCGCCAGCAGCCAAGAGCCAGGGACTGTTGAAGTTTTCTTT.

In this sample, this clonotype turned up a few times. The chain combines TRBV20-1 with TRBJ1-1; perhaps TRBD1 as D (6 bases). Looked up from germline, CDR1 is DFQATT and CDR2 is SNEGSKA (reference sequence). V gave up 3 bases and J gave up 5 bases, with 16 bases separating them. This CDR3 contains 14 residues. The CDR3 is CSARSGTSWTEAFF. CDR3 sequence (DNA): TGCAGTGCTAGGTCCGGGACATCGTGGACTGAAGCTTTCTTT.

Worth noting for this clonotype: At one of its ends the junction is not consistent with the germline gene, which may arise from a read error. The genes are TRBV6-5 and TRBJ2-2, with D perhaps matching TRBD2 (5 bases). CDR3 size: 13 residues. Germline CDR1 is MNHEY and CDR2 is SVGAGI. The DNA of the CDR3 is TGTGCCAGCAGTTACAGGAGTCCCGGGGAGTTGTCTTTT. As protein: CASSYRSPGELSF.

A word on this clonotype: One junction end disagrees with the germline gene, perhaps due to a read error. The J gene is TRBJ2-7, the V gene TRBV6-6, with 9 bases lining up with TRBD1. In germline, CDR1 is MNHNY, CDR2 SVGAGI (reference sequence). The CDR3 contains 16 residues. The CDR3 sequence: CASSSYSTGGDYEQYF. The CDR3 DNA reads as TGTGCCAGCAGTTCCTATTCGACAGGGGGGGACTACGAGCAGTATTTC.

In the case of this clonotype: A junction boundary mismatches the germline segment, possibly from a read error. The V and J genes are TRBV11-2 and TRBJ2-4; D gene unclear. The CDR3 runs to 15 residues. The germline CDR1 and CDR2 sequences are SGHAT and FQNNGV. The CDR3 bases are TGTGCCAGCAGCAGAACCACAGAGGCCAAAACCATTCAATACTTC. Protein: CASSRTTEAKTIQYF.

About this clonotype: One end of the junction varies from germline; a read error may be responsible. The chain uses TRBV11-3 and TRBJ2-1; 14 bases fit TRBD2. The germline CDR1 and CDR2 sequences are SGHNT and YENEEA. This CDR3 spans 16 amino acids. The CDR3, as DNA: TGTGTCAGCAATTCGGAGGGGACTAGCGGGGGCAATGAGCAGTTCTTC. Its translation: CVSNSEGTSGGNEQFF. Together with reference TRBV11-3 and TRBJ2-1, the CDR3 gives the full variable domain: EAGVVQSPRYKIIEKKQPVAFWCNPISGHNTLYWYLQNLGQGPELLIRYENEEAVDDSQLPKDRFSAERLKGVDSTLKIQPAELGDSAVYLCVSNSEGTSGGNEQFFGPGTRLTVL.

With respect to this clonotype: Because it lacks the conserved phenylalanine or tryptophan at the end, this CDR3 is likely a read error. This chain uses TRBV11-2 with TRBJ1-6; D is uncertain. The CDR3 is 15 amino acids. The germline gives CDR1 SGHAT, CDR2 FQNNGV. The CDR3 loop is CASSLAPGNNSPLHY. The CDR3 DNA follows: TGTGCCAGCAGTTTAGCCCCGGGGAATAATTCACCCCTCCACTAT.

To note about this clonotype: A much larger clone differs from this one at a single base, so this may be a read error. CDR3 region: CASSFQQDAYEQYF. CDR3 nucleotide sequence: TGCGCCAGCAGCTTCCAACAGGACGCCTACGAGCAGTACTTC. The V call is TRBV5-1, the J call TRBJ2-7, with D perhaps TRBD1 (5 bases). Looked up from germline, CDR1 is SGHRS and CDR2 is YFSETQ. The V end lost 2 bases, the J end lost 2 bases, and 11 bases lay between the germline ends. The CDR3 length is 14 residues. The full variable domain, with the rest looked up from reference TRBV5-1 and TRBJ2-7, is KAGVTQTPRYLIKTRGQQVTLSCSPISGHRSVSWYQQTPGQGLQFLFEYFSETQRNKGNFPGRFSGRQFSNSRSEMNVSTLELGDSALYLCASSFQQDAYEQYFGPGTRLTVT.

The chain is built from TRBV6-1 and TRBJ2-7; D may be TRBD1 or TRBD2 (5 bases each). The V end was cut by 11 bases, the J end by 2 bases, with 19 bases between. The germline V gene encodes CDR1 MNHNS and CDR2 SASEGT. There are 14 residues in the CDR3. CDR3 in amino acids: CAGKTGTNAYEQYF. The CDR3 bases are TGTGCCGGCAAAACCGGGACCAATGCCTACGAGCAGTACTTC.

This clonotype has only a few counts. J is TRBJ2-7 and V is TRBV2, with 11 bases that match TRBD2. V was pared by 6 bases and J by 0 bases, with 4 bases of the junction left unmatched. CDR3 length equals 15 residues. CDR1 SNHLY and CDR2 FYNNEI come from the germline V gene. The DNA of the CDR3 is TGTGCCAGCAGACCACTAGCGGGAGTCTCCTACGAGCAGTACTTC. Translation gives CASRPLAGVSYEQYF.

CDR3 nucleotides: TGTGTCGGTAGCTTAGGAGGGGTTGATGAGACCCAGTACTTC. Its protein is CVGSLGGVDETQYF. This chain connects TRBV11-2 to TRBJ2-5; D might be TRBD2 (6 bases). There are 14 residues in the CDR3. CDR1 is SGHAT and CDR2 is FQNNGV in the germline V gene.

Details on this clonotype: Likely a read error: the CDR3 ends without its conserved phenylalanine or tryptophan. The DNA is left out, because the CDR3 cannot be placed on it with certainty; the CDR3 is given as TCRdb lists it. The chain is built from TRBV11-2 and TRBJ2-1; the DNA was not compared with TRBD2, the D call given in the table. From its first to its last residue, the CDR3 has 16 amino acids. Per the germline V gene, CDR1 is SGHAT and CDR2 is FQNNGV. The CDR3 here is CASSLGPLAGPNEQFS.

CDR3 bases: TGTGCCAGCAACATGACTAACGGGCAAGAGACCCAGTACTTC. This encodes CASNMTNGQETQYF. The rearrangement links TRBV5-6 to TRBJ2-5; a possible D gene is TRBD2 (5 bases). The CDR3 extends over 14 amino acids. V gave up 6 bases and J gave up 2 bases, with 14 bases separating them. Germline CDR1 reads SGHDT; CDR2 reads YYEEEE.

This clonotype occurred once. The junction and the germline gene differ at one end; a read error may be behind it. V and J are TRBV28 and TRBJ2-1; D may be TRBD2 (5 bases). The CDR3 is 15 amino acids. In germline, CDR1 is MDHEN, CDR2 SYDVKM. Here the CDR3 reads CASSLSSDRYNERSF. Written as DNA, the CDR3 is TGTGCCAGCAGTTTATCCAGCGACCGTTACAATGAGCGGTCCTTC.

To note about this clonotype: One end of the junction does not line up with germline, which may come from a read error. The rearrangement uses TRBV6-5 and TRBJ1-2, with 7 bases matching TRBD1. The CDR3 has 17 residues. CDR1 and CDR2 from the germline V gene are MNHEY and SVGAGI. CDR3 coding DNA: TGTGGCAGCAGTTACTTAACCGGTACAGGGGAACACTATGGCTACACCTTC. Translating gives CGSSYLTGTGEHYGYTF.

There are many counts of this clonotype. The rearrangement uses TRBV6-5 and TRBJ2-7; no clear D gene. Germline values: CDR1 MNHEY, CDR2 SVGAGI. The CDR3 is made up of 14 amino acids. Trimming took off 2 bases at V and 6 bases at J, with 14 bases between the two ends. CDR3 nucleotides: TGTGCCAGCAGTTACCTTGAAAAAGGCGGCGAGCAGTACTTC. This sequence encodes CASSYLEKGGEQYF.

The gene calls are TRBV12-3 or TRBV12-4 and TRBJ2-3, with D unclear. The CDR3 totals 15 residues. CDR3 in amino acids: CVTLIPTEGPDAQYF. As DNA, the CDR3 is TGTGTCACTTTAATCCCGACCGAAGGCCCGGACGCGCAGTATTTT.

Details on this clonotype: One end of the junction does not line up with germline, which may come from a read error. The chain recombines TRBV20-1 with TRBJ2-3, with D possibly being TRBD1 (6 bases). Germline V gene lookup returns CDR1 DFQATT and CDR2 SNEGSKA (reference sequence). The CDR3 length is 16 residues. DNA of the CDR3: TGCAGTGCTACCCCCCGACAGGCGGGCCGCACAGATACGAAGTATTTT. Translated, it gives CSATPRQAGRTDTKYF.

Concerning this clonotype: The CDR3 carries no conserved terminal phenylalanine or tryptophan, so it likely arises from a read error. No DNA is shown, since the ends of the CDR3 on it are uncertain; the CDR3 is the one TCRdb lists. The chain uses TRBV4-1 and TRBJ2-1; no check of the table's D call, TRBD1, against the DNA was made. Per germline, CDR1 MGHRA and CDR2 YSYEKL. The CDR3 length equals 14 residues, ends included. CDR3 region: CVSRGVSSYNEQLL.

This clonotype was counted a single time. J is TRBJ2-2 and V is TRBV5-4; D perhaps matches TRBD2 (6 bases). CDR1 is SGHNT, CDR2 YYREEE, per germline (reference sequence). The CDR3 length is 14 residues. The CDR3 DNA is TGTACTAGCAGCTCCCACCTAAACGCCGGGGAGCTGTTTTTT. This gives the protein CTSSSHLNAGELFF.